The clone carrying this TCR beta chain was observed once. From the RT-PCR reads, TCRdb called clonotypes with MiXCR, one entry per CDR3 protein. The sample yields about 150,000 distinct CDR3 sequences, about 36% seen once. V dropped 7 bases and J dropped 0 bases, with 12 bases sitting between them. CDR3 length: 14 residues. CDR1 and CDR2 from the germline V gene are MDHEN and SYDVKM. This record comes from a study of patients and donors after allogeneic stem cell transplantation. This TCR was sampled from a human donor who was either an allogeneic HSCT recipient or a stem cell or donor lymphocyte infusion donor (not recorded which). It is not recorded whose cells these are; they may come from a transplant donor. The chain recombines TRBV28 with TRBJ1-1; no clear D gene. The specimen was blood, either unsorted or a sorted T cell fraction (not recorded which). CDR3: CASTLTLMNTEAFF. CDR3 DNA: TGTGCCAGCACCCTTACGCTAATGAACACTGAAGCTTTCTTT.